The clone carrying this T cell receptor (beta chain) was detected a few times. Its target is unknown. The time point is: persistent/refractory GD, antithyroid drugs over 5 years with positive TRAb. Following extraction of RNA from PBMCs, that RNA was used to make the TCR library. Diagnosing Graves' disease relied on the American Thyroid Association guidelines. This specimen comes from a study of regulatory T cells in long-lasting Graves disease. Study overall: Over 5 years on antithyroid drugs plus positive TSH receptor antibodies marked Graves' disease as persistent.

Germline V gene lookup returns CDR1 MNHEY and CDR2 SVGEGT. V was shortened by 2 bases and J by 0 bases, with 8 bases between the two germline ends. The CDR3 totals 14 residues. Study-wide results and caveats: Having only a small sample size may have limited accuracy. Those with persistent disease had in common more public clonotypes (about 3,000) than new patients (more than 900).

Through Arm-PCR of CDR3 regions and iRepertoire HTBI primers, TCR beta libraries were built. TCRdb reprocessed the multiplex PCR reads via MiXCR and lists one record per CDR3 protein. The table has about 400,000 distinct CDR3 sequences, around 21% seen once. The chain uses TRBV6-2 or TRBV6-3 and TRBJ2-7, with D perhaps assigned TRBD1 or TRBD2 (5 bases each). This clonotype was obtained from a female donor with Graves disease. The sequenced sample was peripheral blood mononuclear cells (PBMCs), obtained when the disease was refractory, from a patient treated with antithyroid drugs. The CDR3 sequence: CASSYGGYSYEQYF. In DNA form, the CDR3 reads TGTGCCAGCAGTTACGGGGGTTACTCCTACGAGCAGTACTTC.